This T cell receptor beta chain came from a study of OX40 agonist ivuxolimab in advanced cancers. Findings and limits, study-wide: The study observed clonal expansion of CD4+ and CD8+ blood T cells by week 6 at 0.1 to 3.0 mg/kg.

A note on this clone: Its antigen is still unknown.

V lost 2 bases, J lost 3 bases, and 8 bases lay in between. The CDR3 consists of 13 residues. Germline loops: CDR1 SGHNT, CDR2 YYREEE (reference sequence). Assay: immunoSEQ multiplex PCR; the TCRdb copy retains only in-frame clones and omits some. The repertoire consists of 50,000 to 55,000 clones, with roughly nine tenths occurring once and the leading ten covering about a tenth. This sample comprised CD4+ or CD8+ T cells sorted from blood, obtained in a trial of the OX40 agonist ivuxolimab. This clonotype was obtained from an adult with an advanced solid tumor such as melanoma, head and neck, liver or kidney cancer. The chain couples TRBV5-4 to TRBJ2-5; the D is unclear. CDR3 nucleotides: TGTGCCAGCAGCTTCTTGGGCGAAGAGACCCAGTACTTC. Its translation: CASSFLGEETQYF.